Following are 8 T cell receptor beta chains from one sample sequenced in a study of response to subunit inactivated influenza vaccine. TCRdb ran MiXCR on the RT-PCR reads and lists one entry per CDR3 protein. The sample holds about 540,000 distinct CDR3 sequences, under 25% seen once. The same sample was also studied in work on T cells expressing NK-cell markers. This second report adds: TCR beta libraries carry UMIs added by 5'RACE template switching.

Sequencing was performed on CD4+ T cells sorted from PBMCs, taken 12 days after vaccination. The receptor source for this set is a man in his forties or fifties who received an inactivated influenza vaccine.

V usage is TRBV20-1 and J usage is TRBJ1-1; 8 nucleotides line up with TRBD1. The V gene end was trimmed by 4 bases and the J gene end by 7 bases; junction bases not matched to a gene: 11. CDR3 length: 14 amino acids. Germline CDR1 DFQATT, CDR2 SNEGSKA (reference sequence). The CDR3 bases are TGCAGTGCTAACACCAGAGCAGGGGGCTTTGAAGCTTTCTTT. Protein: CSANTRAGGFEAFF.

J is TRBJ2-7 and V is TRBV11-2, with D perhaps matching TRBD1 (5 bases). Germline V gives CDR1 SGHAT, CDR2 FQNNGV. Between the trimmed V and J ends, which lost 5 bases and 3 bases, there was a span of 20 bases. The CDR3 has 16 residues. The CDR3 coding sequence is TGTGCCAGCAGCCGTAGTCCGGACAAATGGGGCTACGAGCAGTACTTC. Amino acids: CASSRSPDKWGYEQYF.

This clonotype was seen at least ten times. The V gene is TRBV25-1, the J gene TRBJ2-5; no clear D gene. CDR3 length: 14 amino acids. V lost 0 bases, J lost 2 bases, and 7 bases lay in between. Germline-derived CDR1 and CDR2 are MGHDK and SYGVNS. The DNA of the CDR3 is TGTGCCAGCAGTGAATATAAGTCACAAGAGACCCAGTACTTC. Amino acids: CASSEYKSQETQYF.

This clonotype was seen a handful of times. The chain joins TRBV5-1 to TRBJ1-1, with no clear D. V lost 5 bases and J 0 bases, leaving 11 bases between the germline ends. CDR1 is SGHRS, CDR2 YFSETQ, per germline. The CDR3 has 14 amino acids. The DNA for the CDR3 is TGCGCCAGCAGGGCGGCGACTTTGAACACTGAAGCTTTCTTT. It yields the protein CASRAATLNTEAFF.

This chain joins TRBV5-5 and TRBJ1-5; D remains unclear. Germline CDR1 reads SGHKS; CDR2 reads YYEKEE (reference sequence). The CDR3 sequence is 17 residues long. V was trimmed by 1 base and J by 0 bases, leaving 14 bases between them. This CDR3 is CASSLYAGAHSNQPQHF. The CDR3 DNA is TGTGCCAGCAGCTTGTATGCCGGAGCACATAGCAATCAGCCCCAGCATTTT.

V is TRBV12-3 or TRBV12-4 and J is TRBJ2-7, with a weak D call TRBD2 (5 bases). This CDR3 has 17 amino acids. V gave up 4 bases and J gave up 4 bases, with 23 bases separating them. CDR3 nucleotides: TGTGCCAGCAGTTCTTCCCGCCTTGATGCCGAGCGGTACGAGCAGTACTTC. This translates into CASSSSRLDAERYEQYF.

This clonotype occurred a few times. V usage is TRBV7-2 and J usage is TRBJ2-7, with D unclear. The CDR3 is 12 amino acids. V lost 1 base and J lost 3, with 4 bases in between. Looked up from germline, CDR1 is SGHTA and CDR2 is FQGNSA. The CDR3 DNA reads TGTGCCAGCAGCTTAGTATTCTACGAGCAGTACTTC. This encodes CASSLVFYEQYF.

The DNA for the CDR3 is TGTGCCAGCAGTTCCAGCAGACAGGGGAGTCAGCCCCAGCATTTT. Its protein is CASSSSRQGSQPQHF. The chain recombines TRBV27 with TRBJ1-5; 8 bases align to TRBD1. This CDR3 is 15 amino acids long. V lost 4 bases to trimming and J lost 6 bases; unmatched junction nucleotides: 8. Germline lookup yields CDR1 MNHEY and CDR2 SMNVEV (reference sequence).